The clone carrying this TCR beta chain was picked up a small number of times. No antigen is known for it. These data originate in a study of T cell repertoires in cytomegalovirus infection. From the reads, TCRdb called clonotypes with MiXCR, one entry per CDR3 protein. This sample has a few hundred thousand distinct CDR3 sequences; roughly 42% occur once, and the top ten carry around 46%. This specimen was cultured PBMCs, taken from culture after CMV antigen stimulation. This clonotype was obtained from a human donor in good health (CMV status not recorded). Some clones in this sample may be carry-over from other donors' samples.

CDR3 loop: CASSLIRRTRDGPLDEQFF. The CDR3 DNA sequence: TGTGCCAGCAGCTTAATCCGGAGGACCCGGGACGGACCTCTCGATGAGCAGTTCTTC. The genes are TRBV7-2 and TRBJ2-1; D tentatively reads TRBD1 or TRBD2 (5 bases each). Trimming pared 2 bases from V and 8 bases from J, leaving 28 bases between. There are 19 residues in the CDR3. CDR1 and CDR2 from the germline V gene are SGHTA and FQGNSA.